This record covers a single TCR beta chain. V lost 3 bases, J lost 6 bases, and 6 bases stayed unmatched. The germline CDR1 and CDR2 sequences are SGHTA and FQGNSA. The length of the CDR3 is 14 residues. The data were obtained in a study of technical replicates of blood from a handful of donors. The protocol was immunoSEQ multiplex PCR, while the TCRdb copy is restricted to in-frame clones and leaves out a portion. Of fewer than 80,000 clones listed, about 90% are singletons. The genes are TRBV7-2 and TRBJ2-7, with 9 nucleotides matching TRBD2. This receptor was identified in a human donor in good health. Some clones in this sample may be carry-over from other donors' samples. The sequencing sample was made of PBMCs. CDR3 amino acids: CASSLRREGPEQYF. The DNA for the CDR3 is TGTGCCAGCAGCTTGAGGCGGGAGGGCCCCGAGCAGTACTTC.